The T cell receptor beta chain under discussion was sequenced for a study of blood T cell repertoires in COVID-19. About the research overall: Acute and convalescent COVID-19 specimens originated in the United States, Italy and Spain. PBMCs, B-cell-depleted T cells, or T cells provided the cDNA or gDNA that made up the material.

Enrollment of patients from Seattle took place during active infection, with longitudinal follow-up. Germline CDR1 reads SGHDT; CDR2 reads YYEEEE. There are 17 residues in the CDR3. With 0 bases clipped from V and 0 bases from J, the junction kept 8 bases outside the gene matches. Per the original methods: The authors estimated nucleated cell counts from reference gene primer amplification. TCRdb keeps only in-frame clones here, not all; method: immunoSEQ multiplex PCR. For V, J and clone size, that table is used; D and trimming come from the DNA. This sample has approximately 240,000 clones, with 83% found just once.

This rearrangement joins TRBV5-6 to TRBJ1-1; 7 bases match TRBD1. The specimen sequenced was peripheral blood. The TCR originated in a woman in her 30s with COVID-19, enrolled during active disease. The DNA of the CDR3 is TGTGCCAGCAGCTTGGGGGGTCGGGGACAGTTGAACACTGAAGCTTTCTTT. It specifies CASSLGGRGQLNTEAFF.